The clone carrying this TCR beta chain was picked up a small number of times. As yet, its antigen is unknown. These data belong to a study of beta chain features in type 1 diabetes. Every isolated RNA sample was fully reverse transcribed, so sequencing captured expressed TCRB transcripts. Produced via immunoSEQ multiplex PCR; TCRdb's table is partial and in-frame only. This table has roughly 730,000 clones, roughly 13% appearing once. The CDR3 covers 14 residues. Germline trimming cut 7 bases from V and 2 bases from J; bases unmatched to any gene: 8. CDR1 is MNHNS and CDR2 is SASEGT in the germline V gene. Study-level findings and limits: Shorter TCRB CDR3s, moderately but significantly so, were found in Type 1 diabetes patients in all four CD4+ subsets.

The chain employs TRBV6-1 and TRBJ2-7; TRBD1 agrees at 7 bases. Material for sequencing was naive CD4+ T cells from blood. The sequence came from a man aged 18 to 29 with type 1 diabetes. In DNA, the CDR3 is TGTGCCAGCACCCGTGGGGGACAGACCTACGAGCAGTACTTC. Translation: CASTRGGQTYEQYF.